This TCR beta chain was identified during a study of T cell repertoires in cytomegalovirus infection. As for the study in general: The study used recently identified HLA-C-restricted and well-studied HLA-B-restricted CMV epitopes. Public signatures in TCR beta pointed to CMV infection and matching HLA type.

Trimming removed 4 bases from V and 2 bases from J, with 12 bases in between. Germline loops: CDR1 SEHNR, CDR2 FQNEAQ (reference sequence). The CDR3 loop spans 15 amino acids. Broader study findings: The ex vivo response was dominated by HLA-C-restricted CMV-specific TCR beta clonotypes. Pooled public TCR beta family frequency picked out CMV carriers with the relevant HLA.

This clonotype was recorded many times. Its antigen is as yet unknown. Via MiXCR, TCRdb re-called the reads, giving one row per CDR3 protein. The profile covers approximately 770,000 distinct CDR3 sequences, with almost 30% appearing a single time and 13% taken by the ten largest. This TCR came from a human donor in good health (CMV status not recorded). Some clones in this sample may be carry-over from other donors' samples. The sample was cultured CD8+ T cells from PBMCs, taken from culture after CMV antigen stimulation. The chain employs TRBV7-9 and TRBJ2-1, with D perhaps matching TRBD1 or TRBD2 (7 bases each). The CDR3 region is CASSSQGGPYNEQFF. As DNA, the CDR3 is TGTGCCAGCAGCTCCCAGGGGGGGCCCTACAATGAGCAGTTCTTC.